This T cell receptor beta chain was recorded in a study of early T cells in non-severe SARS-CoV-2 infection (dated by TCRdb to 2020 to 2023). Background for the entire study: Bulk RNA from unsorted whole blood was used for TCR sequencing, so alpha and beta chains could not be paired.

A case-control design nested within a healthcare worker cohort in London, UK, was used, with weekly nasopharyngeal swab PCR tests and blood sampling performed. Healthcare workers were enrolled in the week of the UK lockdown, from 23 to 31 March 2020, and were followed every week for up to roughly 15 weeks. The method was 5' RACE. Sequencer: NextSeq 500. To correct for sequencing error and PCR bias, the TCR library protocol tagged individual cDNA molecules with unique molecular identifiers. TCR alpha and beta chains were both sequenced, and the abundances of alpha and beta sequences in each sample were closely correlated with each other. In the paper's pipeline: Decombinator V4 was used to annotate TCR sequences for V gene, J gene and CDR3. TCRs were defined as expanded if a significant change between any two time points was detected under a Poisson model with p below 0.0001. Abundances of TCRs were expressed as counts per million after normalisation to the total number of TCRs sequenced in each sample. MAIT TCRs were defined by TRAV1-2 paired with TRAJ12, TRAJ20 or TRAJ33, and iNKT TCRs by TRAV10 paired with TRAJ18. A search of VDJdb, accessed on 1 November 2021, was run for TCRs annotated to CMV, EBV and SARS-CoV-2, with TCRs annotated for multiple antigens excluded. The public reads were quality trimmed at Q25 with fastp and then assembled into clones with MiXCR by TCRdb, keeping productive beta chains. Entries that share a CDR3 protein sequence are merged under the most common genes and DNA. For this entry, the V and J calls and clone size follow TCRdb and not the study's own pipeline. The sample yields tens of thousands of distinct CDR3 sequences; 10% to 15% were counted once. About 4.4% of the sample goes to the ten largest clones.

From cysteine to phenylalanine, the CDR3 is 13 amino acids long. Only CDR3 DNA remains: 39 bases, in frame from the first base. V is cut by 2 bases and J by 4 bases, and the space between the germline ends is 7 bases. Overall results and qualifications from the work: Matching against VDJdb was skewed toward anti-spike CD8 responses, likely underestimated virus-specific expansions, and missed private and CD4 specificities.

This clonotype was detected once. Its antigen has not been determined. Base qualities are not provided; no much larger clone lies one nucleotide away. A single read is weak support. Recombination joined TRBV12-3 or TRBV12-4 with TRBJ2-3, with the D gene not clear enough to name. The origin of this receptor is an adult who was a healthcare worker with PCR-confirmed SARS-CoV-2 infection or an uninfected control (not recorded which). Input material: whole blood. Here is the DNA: TGTGCCAGCAGTTTATCAGACGCAGATACGCAGTATTTT. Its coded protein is CASSLSDADTQYF.